A selection of T cell receptor beta chains follows, all from one sample in a study of shared clonotypes between healthy human individuals. Profiling relied on immunoSEQ multiplex PCR, and the TCRdb table lists in-frame clones only, not all of them. The sample holds approximately 2.3 million clones; just over 90% are singletons and the top ten take about 0.37%. Material for sequencing was naive CD4+ T cells from PBMCs. The receptors stem from a man aged 18 to 30 in good health. Some clones in this sample may be carry-over from other donors' samples. Each CDR3 is given with its conserved first and last residue. The D gene is left open where the match is weak. Clone size is shown for a subset of rows, as once, few, many or a class of expanded clone.

size: -
V: TRBV2
J: TRBJ1-5
D: -
CDR3: CASSPRGGNQPQHF
DNA: TGTGCCAGCAGTCCAAGAGGGGGGAATCAGCCCCAGCATTTT

size: -
V: TRBV6-1
J: TRBJ1-3
D: -
CDR3: CASSELGSPASPIYF
DNA: TGTGCCAGCAGTGAATTAGGGTCGCCTGCAAGCCCCATATATTTT

size: -
V: TRBV5-4
J: TRBJ2-1
D: -
CDR3: CASSLFRTGYHNEQFF
DNA: TGTGCCAGCAGCTTGTTCCGTACAGGGTACCACAATGAGCAGTTCTTC

size: -
V: TRBV13
J: TRBJ2-7
D: -
CDR3: CASSSTLDYEQYF
DNA: TGTGCCAGCAGCTCTACACTAGACTACGAGCAGTACTTC

size: -
V: TRBV5-1
J: TRBJ1-1
D: TRBD1
CDR3: CASSSISTGEAAFF
DNA: TGCGCCAGCAGCTCTATATCGACAGGGGAAGCTGCTTTCTTT

size: -
V: TRBV6-5
J: TRBJ2-2
D: TRBD2
CDR3: CASRGTSRAGELFF
DNA: TGTGCCAGCAGGGGGACTAGCCGGGCCGGGGAGCTGTTTTTT

size: -
V: TRBV7-2
J: TRBJ1-2
D: -
CDR3: CASSLGSGQHILYGYTF
DNA: TGTGCCAGCAGCTTAGGGTCCGGACAGCACATACTCTATGGCTACACCTTC

size: -
V: TRBV7-2
J: TRBJ2-5
D: TRBD2
CDR3: CASSLGLAGVQTQYF
DNA: TGTGCCAGCAGCTTGGGACTAGCGGGAGTCCAGACCCAGTACTTC

size: -
V: TRBV30
J: TRBJ2-6
D: -
CDR3: CAWPSGTKISGANVLTF
DNA: TGTGCCTGGCCTTCCGGGACAAAAATCTCTGGGGCCAACGTCCTGACTTTC

size: few
V: TRBV19
J: TRBJ1-5
D: -
CDR3: CASSIMGSNQPQHF
DNA: TGTGCCAGTAGTATAATGGGTAGCAATCAGCCCCAGCATTTT

size: -
V: TRBV5-1
J: TRBJ1-5
D: -
CDR3: CASPRGGHSNQPQHF
DNA: TGCGCCAGCCCCAGAGGGGGGCATAGCAATCAGCCCCAGCATTTT

size: -
V: TRBV28
J: TRBJ1-5
D: -
CDR3: CASSIYNQPQHF
DNA: TGTGCCAGCTCAATCTACAATCAGCCCCAGCATTTT

size: -
V: TRBV25-1
J: TRBJ2-1
D: -
CDR3: CASSDPGRTYNEQFF
DNA: TGTGCCAGCAGTGACCCAGGTCGAACCTACAATGAGCAGTTCTTC

size: many
V: TRBV2
J: TRBJ1-1
D: -
CDR3: CATRQEGGSTEAFF
DNA: TGTGCCACCCGCCAGGAGGGGGGGAGCACTGAAGCTTTCTTT

size: few
V: TRBV2
J: TRBJ1-5
D: TRBD1
CDR3: CASSETGGQPQHF
DNA: TGTGCCAGCAGTGAAACAGGGGGTCAGCCCCAGCATTTT

size: -
V: TRBV5-1
J: TRBJ2-1
D: TRBD1
CDR3: CASSLGGTGSWNEQFF
DNA: TGCGCCAGCAGCTTGGGTGGGACAGGAAGTTGGAATGAGCAGTTCTTC

size: -
V: TRBV10-1
J: TRBJ2-1
D: TRBD2
CDR3: CASSELAGSYNEQFF
DNA: TGCGCCAGCAGTGAACTAGCGGGGTCCTACAATGAGCAGTTCTTC

size: once
V: TRBV28
J: TRBJ2-5
D: -
CDR3: CASSLGGDQETQYF
DNA: TGTGCCAGCAGTTTGGGCGGAGACCAAGAGACCCAGTACTTC

size: -
V: TRBV10-3
J: TRBJ2-4
D: TRBD1
CDR3: CAIKGTELGSIQYF
DNA: TGTGCCATAAAAGGGACAGAATTGGGGAGCATTCAGTACTTC

size: -
V: TRBV18
J: TRBJ2-3
D: -
CDR3: CASSPKPGTVRTDTQYF
DNA: TGTGCCAGCTCACCGAAACCGGGAACTGTGCGCACAGATACGCAGTATTTT

size: -
V: TRBV7-9
J: TRBJ2-1
D: -
CDR3: CASSLFSGEMEQFF
DNA: TGTGCCAGCAGCTTATTCTCCGGCGAAATGGAGCAGTTCTTC

size: -
V: TRBV28
J: TRBJ2-5
D: TRBD1
CDR3: CASRRQGVETQYF
DNA: TGTGCCAGCAGACGACAGGGAGTAGAGACCCAGTACTTC

size: -
V: TRBV5-5
J: TRBJ2-3
D: TRBD2
CDR3: CASSILAGDTDTQYF
DNA: TGTGCCAGCAGCATCCTAGCGGGAGACACAGATACGCAGTATTTT

size: -
V: TRBV28
J: TRBJ2-1
D: TRBD2
CDR3: CASSRLGLGDNEQFF
DNA: TGTGCCAGCAGCAGATTAGGACTAGGTGACAATGAGCAGTTCTTC

size: -
V: TRBV5-6
J: TRBJ1-1
D: -
CDR3: CASSIRTVGGTEAFF
DNA: TGTGCCAGCAGCATACGGACAGTTGGGGGGACTGAAGCTTTCTTT

size: -
V: TRBV28
J: TRBJ2-1
D: -
CDR3: CASRRDLAGSSEQFF
DNA: TGTGCCAGCAGAAGGGACCTCGCCGGGTCTTCGGAGCAGTTCTTC

size: few
V: TRBV30
J: TRBJ1-1
D: -
CDR3: CAWSGQSTGAFF
DNA: TGTGCCTGGAGTGGACAATCCACGGGGGCTTTCTTT

size: -
V: TRBV30
J: TRBJ1-4
D: -
CDR3: CARGQTATTNEKLFF
DNA: TGTGCCCGGGGCCAGACAGCAACAACTAATGAAAAACTGTTTTTT

size: -
V: TRBV11-1
J: TRBJ1-6
D: -
CDR3: CASSFRDSPLHF
DNA: TGTGCCAGCAGCTTCAGGGATTCACCCCTCCACTTT

size: once
V: TRBV7-3
J: TRBJ2-1
D: -
CDR3: CASSPEDGPEQFF
DNA: TGTGCCAGCAGCCCTGAAGACGGACCGGAGCAGTTCTTC

size: once
V: TRBV28
J: TRBJ2-7
D: TRBD2
CDR3: CASSLRGGSISYEQYF
DNA: TGTGCCAGCAGTTTAAGGGGAGGGAGTATCTCCTACGAGCAGTACTTC

size: -
V: TRBV10-3
J: TRBJ2-2
D: TRBD2
CDR3: CAIRGEAGVSGELFF
DNA: TGTGCCATCCGTGGTGAAGCGGGAGTTTCCGGGGAGCTGTTTTTT

size: -
V: TRBV27
J: TRBJ1-1
D: -
CDR3: CASSFGARSAEAFF
DNA: TGTGCCAGCAGTTTTGGGGCGAGGAGCGCTGAAGCTTTCTTT